Sequencing of this TCR beta chain was carried out in a study of T cell responses to AZD1222 COVID-19 vaccine. Whole-study findings and limits: Baseline serostatus was positive in only six AZD1222 recipients. Two AZD1222 administrations were followed by greater Spike-specific TCR breadth and depth. Clonal diversity may have been underestimated, and the donors were mostly white British, with more females than males. Repertoire sampling occurred only after the peak T cell response.

Between the trimmed V and J ends, which lost 6 bases and 7 bases, there was a span of 13 bases. The CDR3 length is 13 residues. CDR1 is MDHEN, CDR2 SYDVKM, per germline. The assay was immunoSEQ multiplex PCR, and TCRdb's table has in-frame clones only and misses some. The sample records about 100,000 clones, around 87% being singletons. Concerning this clone: What it binds is not known.

This receptor was taken from an adult in good health. The chain has TRBV28 and TRBJ1-5; a weak D match, TRBD1 (5 bases). The input for sequencing was peripheral blood, taken on day 0 of MenACWY control vaccination. CDR3 in amino acids: CASRSGQGQPQHF. Written as DNA, the CDR3 is TGTGCCAGCAGGTCAGGGCAGGGCCAGCCCCAGCATTTT. The entire variable domain, with the rest obtained from reference TRBV28 and TRBJ1-5, is as follows: DVKVTQSSRYLVKRTGEKVFLECVQDMDHENMFWYRQDPGLGLRLIYFSYDVKMKEKGDIPEGYSVSREKKERFSLILESASTNQTSMYLCASRSGQGQPQHFGDGTRLSIL.